This TCR beta chain was captured in a study of beta chain features in type 1 diabetes (dated by TCRdb to the late 2010s). A note on the overall study: Mean age, gender distribution, total cell number and subset yield were not different between patients and healthy donors. A total of around 110,000,000 sorted cells were examined across all samples, and RNA yield correlated strongly with the number of cells per subset. The study compared TCRB repertoires of sorted circulating CD4+ T cell subsets between recently diagnosed type 1 diabetes patients and matched healthy donors. Naive and central memory subsets were obtained from all 30 or so donors, but regulatory and stem cell-like memory subsets were isolated from only 8 patients and roughly 8 healthy donors.

A single peripheral blood draw of around 100 mL on average was collected from each donor into heparinised tubes. Using a panel that included CD45RO, CCR7, CD25, CD127, CD95 and CD27, naive, central memory, regulatory and stem cell-like memory CD4+ T cells were sorted on a BD FACSAria II. Every sorted population had a purity above 98%. PBMCs were separated immediately by Lymphoprep density gradient centrifugation and were stained directly, without being cultured. So that batch effects would be minimized, each experiment stained and sorted samples in pairs, pairing one healthy donor with one patient. The full study reports these points: Type 1 diabetes patients showed a moderate but significant shortening of TCRB CDR3 length in all four CD4+ subsets. Only small numbers of individuals were included in the HLA sub-analyses, which left unresolved whether HLA type had any influence on TCRB rearrangement. Patients with type 1 diabetes made fewer insertions and deleted more nucleotides at VDJ recombination sites, implying thymic rearrangement abnormalities. Naive, central memory and regulatory TCRB repertoires appeared more similar among patients than among healthy donors. PCR might favor shorter templates, but patient and control samples were amplified and corrected together, so any skew would affect both groups equally. Because cDNA was sequenced instead of genomic DNA, activated cells with high expression could be over-represented, although the groups did not differ in activation or CD3 levels.

Concerning this clone itself: There is no known antigen for this receptor. There are no base qualities to consult, and no much larger clone falls within one base. The same CDR3 is also encoded by other DNA sequences in this sample.

All of the isolated RNA was reverse transcribed with the High Capacity cDNA Reverse Transcription Kit, so expressed TCRB transcripts were sequenced. Deep immunoSEQ sequencing was performed on naive, central memory and regulatory T cell samples, with an average of roughly 3.5 million total reads per sample. After sorted cells were lysed in RLT buffer, RNA was extracted with DNase-treated RNeasy Micro or Mini kits, with the choice depending on cell number. Each cell subset was processed on its own to prevent cross-contamination, while patient and healthy donor samples were processed together. Using the immunoSEQ multiplex PCR, TCRB sequences were amplified from cDNA into 87-bp fragments spanning the CDR3 region. Sequencing of the amplicons was performed on the Illumina HiSeq platform. Under the source paper's analysis protocol: Synthetic template baselines were used to correct PCR bias computationally, reads within Hamming distance 2 were collapsed together, and singletons that could not be merged were discarded. Reads were aligned against IMGT so that V, D and J genes, CDR3 length and insertions or deletions at six rearrangement sites could be assigned. Within each subset, clonotype counts were normalized to sorted cell number, after which true diversity and Gini coefficients were computed with the tcR R package. The overlap coefficient, calculated on TCRB nucleotide sequences, was used to quantify repertoire sharing. TCRdb stores this immuneACCESS table with in-frame sequences only. Part of the clones is absent; in the studies checked, under half of the shortfall reflects unresolved V genes, and no reason is known for the rest. V and J calls and clone size are copied from that table; D and trimming were computed from the DNA. This sample holds about 28,000 clones; around 60% were observed only once. In total, the top ten clones hold about 2.5% of the sample.

The receptor was isolated from a woman aged 30 to 39 with type 1 diabetes. Sequencing used Tregs from blood. This specimen's cell subset or site label, interpreted: regulatory CD4+ T cells.

The CDR3 is CASSLLTSGSTDTQYF. In nucleotide form, the sequence is TGTGCCAGCAGCCTCTTAACCAGCGGGTCTACAGATACGCAGTATTTT. The chain employs TRBV7-9 and TRBJ2-3, and perhaps TRBD2 as D gene, on 6 matching bases. The germline V gene (reference sequence) provides CDR1 SEHNR and CDR2 FQNEAQ. The CDR3 contains 16 residues, cysteine and phenylalanine counted. CDR3 DNA is the only sequence kept; it has 48 bases, read in frame from the first base. Trimming removed 5 bases from V and 3 bases from J, leaving 18 bases between the germline ends.